The 10 T cell receptor beta chains below all came from one sample that was sequenced in a study of T-cell reconstitution after alpha-beta-depleted transplantation in children. Molecular barcoding with unique molecular identifiers was used for the TCRbeta library. Using its own MiXCR run on the PCR reads, TCRdb lists one record per CDR3 protein. The data show 250,000 to 300,000 distinct CDR3 sequences, almost 10% seen once. The source was PBMCs from the stem cell graft donor, collected from the stem cell graft. Every receptor here comes from a human donor who donated a stem cell graft to a child with SCID.

This clonotype has a handful of counts. This chain uses TRBV7-9 with TRBJ2-4, with no clear D. The germline gives CDR1 SEHNR, CDR2 FQNEAQ (reference sequence). The CDR3 has 13 amino acids. Trimming shortened V by 5 bases and J by 5 bases, and 10 bases separated the two germline ends. CDR3 in amino acids: CASSPGWENIQYF. The CDR3 DNA reads as TGTGCCAGCAGCCCTGGCTGGGAAAACATTCAGTACTTC.

This clonotype was seen a handful of times. The gene calls are TRBV7-9 and TRBJ2-7; 7 bases fit TRBD1. CDR1 is SEHNR and CDR2 is FQNEAQ in the germline V gene (reference sequence). Trimming took 1 base from V and 6 from J; bases not matched to a gene: 6. CDR3 size: 14 residues. CDR3 sequence reads: CASSLEDRVCEQYF. The CDR3 bases are TGTGCCAGCAGCTTAGAAGACAGGGTCTGCGAGCAGTACTTC. Full variable domain (remainder filled in from reference TRBV7-9 and TRBJ2-7): DTGVSQNPRHKITKRGQNVTFRCDPISEHNRLYWYRQTLGQGPEFLTYFQNEAQLEKSRLLSDRFSAERPKGSFSTLEIQRTEQGDSAMYLCASSLEDRVCEQYFGPGTRLTVT.

The chain employs TRBV7-2 and TRBJ1-2; D might be TRBD1 (5 bases). Germline lookup yields CDR1 SGHTA and CDR2 FQGNSA. Trimming stripped 5 bases from V and 8 bases from J, with 15 bases between. This CDR3 region has 13 residues. The CDR3 region is CASSPAGEGGYTF. As DNA, the CDR3 is TGTGCCAGCAGCCCGGCGGGGGAAGGCGGCTACACCTTC.

This clonotype was picked up a small number of times. The chain joins TRBV20-1 to TRBJ2-3, with no clear D. The CDR3 consists of 15 residues. CDR1 is DFQATT and CDR2 is SNEGSKA in the germline V gene (reference sequence). V lost 0 bases and J 0 bases, leaving 10 bases between the germline ends. The CDR3: CSARDGRISTDTQYF. The CDR3 nucleotides read TGCAGTGCTAGAGATGGTCGTATCAGCACAGATACGCAGTATTTT.

The chain has TRBV14 and TRBJ2-5, with D possibly called TRBD1 or TRBD2 (6 bases each). With 3 bases removed from V and 5 bases from J, the gap between germline ends came to 16 bases. Germline V gives CDR1 SGHDN, CDR2 FVKESK. The CDR3 consists of 15 residues. DNA for the CDR3: TGTGCCAGCAGCCAGCAGGTGGGGGGCGCGGAGACCCAGTACTTC. Protein sequence: CASSQQVGGAETQYF.

This clonotype was picked up a small number of times. This chain links TRBV27 with TRBJ1-1; 7 bases agree with TRBD1. The CDR3 has 15 residues. Germline V CDR1 and CDR2: MNHEY, SMNVEV (reference sequence). The ends lost 8 bases at V and 4 bases at J; junction bases unmatched: 13. The CDR3 sequence is CASGQPGQWTTEAFF. In DNA form, the CDR3 reads TGTGCCAGCGGTCAACCGGGACAGTGGACCACTGAAGCTTTCTTT.

The chain links TRBV27 to TRBJ2-2; 11 bases are shared with TRBD1. Trimming removed 5 bases from V and 5 bases from J; junction bases left unmatched: 7. Per the germline V gene, CDR1 is MNHEY and CDR2 is SMNVEV (reference sequence). This CDR3 region has 16 residues. DNA of the CDR3: TGTGCCAGCAGTCTGGACAGGGGGCGTTTTACCGGGGAGCTGTTTTTT. Translation: CASSLDRGRFTGELFF.

The chain links TRBV10-3 to TRBJ2-2; maybe TRBD2 (5 bases). Germline CDR1 ENHRY, CDR2 SYGVKD. Trimming removed 2 bases from V and 1 base from J, with 5 bases in between. The CDR3 extends over 14 amino acids. CDR3 residues: CAISEGGNTGELFF. The CDR3 bases are TGTGCCATCAGTGAGGGAGGGAACACCGGGGAGCTGTTTTTT.

The chain combines TRBV11-2 with TRBJ2-1; D is unresolved. The germline V gene encodes CDR1 SGHAT and CDR2 FQNNGV. Trimming took off 3 bases at V and 4 bases at J, with 13 bases between the two ends. The CDR3 totals 15 residues. This chain's CDR3 is CASSFLGASYNEQFF. CDR3 DNA sequence: TGTGCCAGCAGCTTTTTGGGTGCTTCTTACAATGAGCAGTTCTTC.

This clonotype was counted a single time. CDR3 region: CASSFSKRTGTMNEQYF. As DNA, the CDR3 is TGTGCCAGCAGCTTTTCAAAAAGGACCGGGACAATGAACGAGCAGTACTTC. The gene calls are TRBV5-4 and TRBJ2-7; tentative D call: TRBD1 (6 bases). Trimming shortened V by 2 bases and J by 5 bases, and 23 bases separated the two germline ends. The length of the CDR3 is 17 residues. The germline V gene has CDR1 SGHNT and CDR2 YYREEE (reference sequence).